This T cell receptor beta chain was identified in a study of PD-L1 blockade in urothelial cancer. At the level of the study: Between 0 and 3 chemotherapy regimens preceded treatment for each patient. Researchers looked at the blood 3 weeks (second dose) and 6 weeks after treatment began.

Profiled with immunoSEQ multiplex PCR; TCRdb holds only in-frame clones, not every one. This sample has about 43,000 clones; around 81% occur once, and the top ten carry about 16%. Regarding the study as a whole: A pretreatment blood TCR clonality that fell below the median predicted better progression-free and overall survival.

Indicated time point: pretreatment peripheral blood. Deletions cut 5 bases from V and 6 bases from J, with 20 bases between. The germline V gene encodes CDR1 LNHDA and CDR2 SQIVND (reference sequence). The CDR3 totals 15 residues. This clone was found a few times. Its antigen remains unknown. This chain connects TRBV19 to TRBJ2-7, with D perhaps matching TRBD1 (6 bases). The sequencing here drew on PBMCs, taken around atezolizumab (anti-PD-L1) treatment. The receptor comes from a man aged 55 to 69 with urothelial cancer. The chain's CDR3 is CASSVRDLRGGEQYF. CDR3 in DNA: TGTGCCAGTAGTGTCAGGGATCTCCGAGGGGGCGAGCAGTACTTC.